The clone carrying this T cell receptor beta chain has a handful of counts. Its specificity is not known. The sample originates from a study of quantifying T cell responses using KT2 cells. Overall study: Reverse transcription used primers in the TCR alpha and beta constant regions. Overall study results and limits: KT2 sequence counts showed saturation when very many KT2 cells were spiked in.

The length of the CDR3 is 15 residues. CDR1 is LGHDT, CDR2 YNNKEL, per germline (reference sequence). The V end lost 1 base, the J end lost 0 bases, and 9 bases lay between the germline ends. The sample is PBMC spiked with counted cells of clone KT2. Fixed numbers of PBMC received varying amounts of KT2 cells. Each cDNA got a UMI-containing oligo ligated at its 3' end. First-round PCR used 4 cycles and beta primers RC1.1 and RC1.2 covering TRBC1 and TRBC2. TCR alpha and beta chains were handled separately starting at the second PCR. One entry per CDR3 protein, called by TCRdb with MiXCR from the UMI-ligation and nested PCR reads. The table has around 50,000 distinct CDR3 sequences, around 10% seen once.

Sequenced sample: PBMCs spiked with cells of the T cell clone KT2. The J gene is TRBJ1-2, the V gene TRBV3-1; D uncertain. This clonotype originated in a human donor. This CDR3 reads CASSQGIQSNYGYTF. CDR3 nucleotides: TGTGCCAGCAGCCAAGGAATACAATCTAACTATGGCTACACCTTC.